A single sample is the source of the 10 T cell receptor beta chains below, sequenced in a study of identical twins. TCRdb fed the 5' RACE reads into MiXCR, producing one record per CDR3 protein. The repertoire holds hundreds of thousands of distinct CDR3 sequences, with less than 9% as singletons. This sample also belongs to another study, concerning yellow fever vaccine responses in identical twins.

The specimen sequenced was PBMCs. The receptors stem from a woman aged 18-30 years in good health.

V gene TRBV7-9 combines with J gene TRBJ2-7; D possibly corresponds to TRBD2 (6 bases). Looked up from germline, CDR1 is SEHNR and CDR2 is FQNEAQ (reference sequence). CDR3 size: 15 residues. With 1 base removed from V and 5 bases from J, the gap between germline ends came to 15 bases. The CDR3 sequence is CASSLVGGGTDEQYV. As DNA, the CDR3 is TGTGCCAGCAGCTTAGTTGGTGGGGGGACGGACGAGCAGTACGTC.

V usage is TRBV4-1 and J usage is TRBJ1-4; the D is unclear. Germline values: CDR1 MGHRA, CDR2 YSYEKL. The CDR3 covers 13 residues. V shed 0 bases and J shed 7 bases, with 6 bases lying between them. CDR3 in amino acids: CASSQESPEKLFF. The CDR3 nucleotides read TGCGCCAGCAGCCAAGAATCCCCTGAAAAACTGTTTTTT.

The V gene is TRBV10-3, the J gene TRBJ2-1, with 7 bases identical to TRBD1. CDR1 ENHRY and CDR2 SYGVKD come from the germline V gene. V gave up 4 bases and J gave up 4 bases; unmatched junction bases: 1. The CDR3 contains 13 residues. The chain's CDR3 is CAISGTGYNEQFF. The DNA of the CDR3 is TGTGCCATCAGTGGGACAGGATACAATGAGCAGTTCTTC.

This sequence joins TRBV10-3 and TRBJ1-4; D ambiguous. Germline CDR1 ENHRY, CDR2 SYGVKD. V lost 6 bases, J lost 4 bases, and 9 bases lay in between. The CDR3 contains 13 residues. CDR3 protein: CAISLALNEKLFF. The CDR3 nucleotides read TGTGCCATCAGCCTGGCCCTTAATGAAAAACTGTTTTTT.

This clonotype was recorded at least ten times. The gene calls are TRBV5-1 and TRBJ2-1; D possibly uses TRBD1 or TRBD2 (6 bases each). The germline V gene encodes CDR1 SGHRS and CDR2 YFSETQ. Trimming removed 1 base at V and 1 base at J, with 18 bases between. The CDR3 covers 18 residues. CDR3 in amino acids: CASSLLPTGAGSYNEQFF. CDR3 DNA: TGCGCCAGCAGCTTGCTTCCGACGGGGGCTGGGTCCTACAATGAGCAGTTCTTC.

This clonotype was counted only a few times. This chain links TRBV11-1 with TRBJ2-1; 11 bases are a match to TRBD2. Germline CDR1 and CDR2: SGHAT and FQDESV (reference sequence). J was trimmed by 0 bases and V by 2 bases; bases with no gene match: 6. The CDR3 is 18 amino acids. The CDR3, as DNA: TGTGCCAGCAGCTTAATGACTAGCGGGATTAGCTCCTACAATGAGCAGTTCTTC. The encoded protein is CASSLMTSGISSYNEQFF.

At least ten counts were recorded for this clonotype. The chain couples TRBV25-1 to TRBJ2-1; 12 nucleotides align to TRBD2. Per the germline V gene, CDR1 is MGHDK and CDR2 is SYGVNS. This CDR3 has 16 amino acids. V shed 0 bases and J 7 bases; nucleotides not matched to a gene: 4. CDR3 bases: TGTGCCAGCAGTGAATATGAGACTAGCGGGAGTAATGAGCAGTTCTTC. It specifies CASSEYETSGSNEQFF. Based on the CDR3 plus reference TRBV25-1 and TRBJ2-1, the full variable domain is EADIYQTPRYLVIGTGKKITLECSQTMGHDKMYWYQQDPGMELHLIHYSYGVNSTEKGDLSSESTVSRIRTEHFPLTLESARPSHTSQYLCASSEYETSGSNEQFFGPGTRLTVL.

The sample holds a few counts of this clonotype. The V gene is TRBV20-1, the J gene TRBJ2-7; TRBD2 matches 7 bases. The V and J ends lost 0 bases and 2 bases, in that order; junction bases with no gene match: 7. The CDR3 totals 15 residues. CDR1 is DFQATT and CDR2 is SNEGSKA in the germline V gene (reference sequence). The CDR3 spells CSARDRAGFPYEQYF. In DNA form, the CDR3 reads TGCAGTGCTAGAGACCGAGCGGGATTCCCCTACGAGCAGTACTTC.

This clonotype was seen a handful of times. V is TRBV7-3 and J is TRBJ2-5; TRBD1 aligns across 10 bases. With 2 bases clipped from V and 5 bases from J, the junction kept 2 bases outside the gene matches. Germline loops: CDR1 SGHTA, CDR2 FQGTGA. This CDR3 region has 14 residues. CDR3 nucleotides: TGTGCCAGCAGCTTACGGGACAGGGGTGAGACCCAGTACTTC. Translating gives CASSLRDRGETQYF.

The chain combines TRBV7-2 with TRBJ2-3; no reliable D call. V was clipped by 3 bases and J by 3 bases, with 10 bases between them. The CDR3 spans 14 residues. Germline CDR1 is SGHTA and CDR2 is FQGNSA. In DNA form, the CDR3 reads TGTGCCAGCAGCTTCGGTGGGTGGACAGATACGCAGTATTTT. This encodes CASSFGGWTDTQYF.